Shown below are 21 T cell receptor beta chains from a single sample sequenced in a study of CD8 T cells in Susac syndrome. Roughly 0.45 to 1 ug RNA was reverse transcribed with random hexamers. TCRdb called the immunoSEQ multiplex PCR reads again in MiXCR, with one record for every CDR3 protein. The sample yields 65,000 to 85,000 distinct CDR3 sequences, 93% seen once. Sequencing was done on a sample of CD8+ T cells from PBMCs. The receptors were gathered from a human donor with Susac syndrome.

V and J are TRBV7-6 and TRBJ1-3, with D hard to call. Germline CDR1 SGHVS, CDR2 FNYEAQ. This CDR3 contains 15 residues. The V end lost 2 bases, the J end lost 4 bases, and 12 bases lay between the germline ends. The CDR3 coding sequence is TGTGCCAGCAGCTTAAAGGGAATCTCCGGAAACACCATATATTTT. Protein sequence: CASSLKGISGNTIYF.

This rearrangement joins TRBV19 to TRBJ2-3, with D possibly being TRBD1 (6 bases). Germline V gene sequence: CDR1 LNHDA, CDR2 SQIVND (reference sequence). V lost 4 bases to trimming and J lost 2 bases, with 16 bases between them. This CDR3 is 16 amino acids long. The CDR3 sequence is CASSKSDSGLTDTQYF. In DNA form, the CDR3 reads TGTGCCAGTAGTAAGTCGGACAGTGGCCTCACAGATACGCAGTATTTT.

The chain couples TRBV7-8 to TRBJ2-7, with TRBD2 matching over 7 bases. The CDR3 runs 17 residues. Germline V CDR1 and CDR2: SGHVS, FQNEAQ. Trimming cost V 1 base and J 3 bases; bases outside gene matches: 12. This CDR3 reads CASSLEGSGPFGYEQYF. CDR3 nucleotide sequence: TGTGCCAGCAGCTTAGAAGGTAGCGGGCCTTTTGGCTACGAGCAGTACTTC.

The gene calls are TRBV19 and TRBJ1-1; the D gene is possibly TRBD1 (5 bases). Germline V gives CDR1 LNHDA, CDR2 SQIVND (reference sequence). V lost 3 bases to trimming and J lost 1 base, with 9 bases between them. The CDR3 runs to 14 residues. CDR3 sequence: CASSIREGNTEAFF. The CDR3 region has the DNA TGTGCCAGTAGTATCAGGGAGGGGAACACTGAAGCTTTCTTT.

The CDR3 region is CSARPGQSTEAFF. DNA for the CDR3: TGCAGTGCTAGACCAGGACAGAGCACTGAAGCTTTCTTT. The rearrangement joins TRBV20-1 to TRBJ1-1, with D possibly TRBD1 on 6 matching bases. CDR3 length: 13 residues. Trimming cost V 2 bases and J 4 bases, with 11 bases left between them. CDR1 is DFQATT and CDR2 is SNEGSKA in the germline V gene (reference sequence).

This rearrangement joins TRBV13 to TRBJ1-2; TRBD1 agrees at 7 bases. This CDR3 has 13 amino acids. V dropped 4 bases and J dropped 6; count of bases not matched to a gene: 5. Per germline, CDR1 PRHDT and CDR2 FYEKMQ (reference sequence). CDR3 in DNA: TGTGCCAGCAGCTCCGGGACAGCCGATGGCTACACCTTC. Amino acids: CASSSGTADGYTF.

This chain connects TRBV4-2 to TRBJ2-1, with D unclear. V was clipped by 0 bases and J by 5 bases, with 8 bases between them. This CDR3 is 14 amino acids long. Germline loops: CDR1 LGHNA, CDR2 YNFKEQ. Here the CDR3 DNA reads TGTGCCAGCAGCCAAGATCGAAGAAACAATGAGCAGTTCTTC. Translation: CASSQDRRNNEQFF.

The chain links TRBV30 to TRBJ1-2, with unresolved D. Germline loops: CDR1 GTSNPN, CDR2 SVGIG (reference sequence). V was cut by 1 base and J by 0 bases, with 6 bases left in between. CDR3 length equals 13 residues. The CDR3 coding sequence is TGTGCCTGGAGTGCAGGAGCTAACTATGGCTACACCTTC. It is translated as CAWSAGANYGYTF. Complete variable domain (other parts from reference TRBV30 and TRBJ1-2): SQTIHQWPATLVQPVGSPLSLECTVEGTSNPNLYWYRQAAGRGLQLLFYSVGIGQISSEVPQNLSASRPQDRQFILSSKKLLLSDSGFYLCAWSAGANYGYTFGSGTRLTVV.

The CDR3 is CASSSSSYEQYF. In DNA form, the CDR3 reads TGTGCCAGCAGCTCAAGCTCCTACGAGCAGTACTTC. This chain uses TRBV7-2 with TRBJ2-7; D is uncertain. This CDR3 is built from 12 residues. V was shortened by 4 bases and J by 0 bases, with 4 bases between the two germline ends. Germline CDR1 is SGHTA and CDR2 is FQGNSA.

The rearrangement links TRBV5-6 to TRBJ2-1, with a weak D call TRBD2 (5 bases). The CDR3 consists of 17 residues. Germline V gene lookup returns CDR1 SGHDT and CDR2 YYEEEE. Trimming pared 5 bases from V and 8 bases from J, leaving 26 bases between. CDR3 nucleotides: TGTGCCAGCAGTCCCGTGGTAGCGTACTCTTATGGGGATGAGCAGTTCTTC. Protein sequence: CASSPVVAYSYGDEQFF.

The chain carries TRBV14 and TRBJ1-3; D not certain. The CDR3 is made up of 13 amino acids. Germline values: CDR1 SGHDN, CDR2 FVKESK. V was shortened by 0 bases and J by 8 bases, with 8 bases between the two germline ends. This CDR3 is CASSQEWGDTIYF. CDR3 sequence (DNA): TGTGCCAGCAGCCAAGAATGGGGAGACACCATATATTTT. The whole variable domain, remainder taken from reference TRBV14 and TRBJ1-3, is EAGVTQFPSHSVIEKGQTVTLRCDPISGHDNLYWYRRVMGKEIKFLLHFVKESKQDESGMPNNRFLAERTGGTYSTLKVQPAELEDSGVYFCASSQEWGDTIYFGEGSWLTVV.

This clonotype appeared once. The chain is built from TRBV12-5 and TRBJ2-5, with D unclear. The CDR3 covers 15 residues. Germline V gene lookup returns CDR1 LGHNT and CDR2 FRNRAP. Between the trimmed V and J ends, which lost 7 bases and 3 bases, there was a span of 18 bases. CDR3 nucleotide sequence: TGTGCTAGTGCTCTTGGTACATGGTATGAAGAGACCCAGTACTTC. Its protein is CASALGTWYEETQYF.

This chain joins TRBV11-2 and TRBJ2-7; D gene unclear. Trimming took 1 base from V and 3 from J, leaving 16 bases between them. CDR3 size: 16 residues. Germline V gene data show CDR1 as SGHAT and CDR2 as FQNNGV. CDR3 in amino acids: CASSLVPPPDVYEQYF. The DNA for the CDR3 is TGTGCCAGCAGCTTAGTACCTCCCCCCGATGTCTACGAGCAGTACTTC.

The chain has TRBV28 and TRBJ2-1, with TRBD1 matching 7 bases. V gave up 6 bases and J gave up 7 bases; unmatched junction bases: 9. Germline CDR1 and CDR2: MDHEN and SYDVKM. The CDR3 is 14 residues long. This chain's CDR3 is CASRATGTANEQFF. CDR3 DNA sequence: TGTGCCAGCAGAGCGACAGGGACGGCGAATGAGCAGTTCTTC.

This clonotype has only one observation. CDR3 sequence (DNA): TGTGCCAGCAGCGTAGATGGGGTTCCCTATGGCTACACCTTC. Amino acid sequence: CASSVDGVPYGYTF. The genes are TRBV9 and TRBJ1-2; D is uncertain. V was pared by 0 bases and J by 4 bases, with 10 bases between. Germline V gene lookup returns CDR1 SGDLS and CDR2 YYNGEE. The CDR3 contains 14 residues.

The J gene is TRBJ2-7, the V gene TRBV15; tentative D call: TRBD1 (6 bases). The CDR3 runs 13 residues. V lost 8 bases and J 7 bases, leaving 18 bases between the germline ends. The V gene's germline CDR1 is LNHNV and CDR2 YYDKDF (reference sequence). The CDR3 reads CATSEGVGREQYF. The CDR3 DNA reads TGTGCCACCTCCGAGGGGGTGGGGCGAGAGCAGTACTTC.

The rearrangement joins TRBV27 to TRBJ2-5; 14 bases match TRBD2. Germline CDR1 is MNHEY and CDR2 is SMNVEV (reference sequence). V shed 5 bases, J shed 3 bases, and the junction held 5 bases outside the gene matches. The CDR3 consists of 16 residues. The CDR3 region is CASSPPGLAGEETQYF. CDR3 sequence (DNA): TGTGCCAGCAGTCCGCCGGGACTAGCGGGAGAAGAGACCCAGTACTTC.

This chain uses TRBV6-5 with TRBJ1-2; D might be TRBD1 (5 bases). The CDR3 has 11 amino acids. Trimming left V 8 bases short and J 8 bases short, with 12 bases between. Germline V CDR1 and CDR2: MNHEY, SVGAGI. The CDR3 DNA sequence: TGTGCCAGCCGGGGGAATGGGGGCTACACCTTC. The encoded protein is CASRGNGGYTF.

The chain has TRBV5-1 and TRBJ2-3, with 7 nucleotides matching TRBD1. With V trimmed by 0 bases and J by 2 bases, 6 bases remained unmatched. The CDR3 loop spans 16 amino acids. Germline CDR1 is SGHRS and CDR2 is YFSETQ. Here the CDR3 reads CASSLGDRAFTDTQYF. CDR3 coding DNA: TGCGCCAGCAGCTTGGGAGACAGGGCCTTCACAGATACGCAGTATTTT.

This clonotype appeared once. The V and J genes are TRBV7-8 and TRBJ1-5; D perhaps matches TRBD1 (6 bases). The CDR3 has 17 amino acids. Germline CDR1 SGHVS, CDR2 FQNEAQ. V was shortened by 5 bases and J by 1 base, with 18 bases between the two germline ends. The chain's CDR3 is CASSPRGGARSNQPQHF. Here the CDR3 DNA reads TGTGCCAGCAGCCCCCGGGGGGGGGCTCGGAGCAATCAGCCCCAGCATTTT. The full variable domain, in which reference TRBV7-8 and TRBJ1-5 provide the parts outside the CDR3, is GAGVSQSPRYKVAKRGQDVALRCDPISGHVSLFWYQQALGQGPEFLTYFQNEAQLDKSGLPSDRFFAERPEGSVSTLKIQRTQQEDSAVYLCASSPRGGARSNQPQHFGDGTRLSIL.

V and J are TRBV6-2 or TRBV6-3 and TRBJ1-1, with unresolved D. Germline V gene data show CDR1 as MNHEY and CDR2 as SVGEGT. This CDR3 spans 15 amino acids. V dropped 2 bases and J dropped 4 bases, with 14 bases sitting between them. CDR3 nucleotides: TGTGCCAGCAGTTACCCGAAAGTTTCTACCACTGAAGCTTTCTTT. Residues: CASSYPKVSTTEAFF.